This T cell receptor beta chain appears in the sequencing data of a study of memory CD4+ T cells and cytomegalovirus serostatus. General study points: Repertoires predicted CMV serostatus with median bootstrapped AUC of about 0.95. Suggested: most of the CMV-linked TCR signature lies in CD4+ memory cells.

TCRdb's copy holds only in-frame clones and misses some; the assay was immunoSEQ multiplex PCR. The sample contains some 29,000 clones, approximately 72% of which appear only once. The ends were cut back, 0 bases at V and 5 bases at J, with 6 bases in the middle. Germline V lookup: CDR1 SGHNT, CDR2 YYREEE (reference sequence). CDR3 size: 13 residues. The sort gate was single viable CD3+CD4+CD8-CD45RO+ cells for memory CD4+ T cells. Donors' CMV status reflects serum IgG against pp150, pp28, p38, p52. Comments on this clone: No antigen is known for it.

The sequence came from an adult in good health and CMV-seronegative. Some clones in this sample may be carry-over from other donors' samples. The chain couples TRBV5-4 to TRBJ1-5; no definite D call. Specimen: memory CD4+ T cells from blood. The CDR3 DNA follows: TGTGCCAGCAGCTTGGGCAGAGATCAGCCCCAGCATTTT. Its protein is CASSLGRDQPQHF.